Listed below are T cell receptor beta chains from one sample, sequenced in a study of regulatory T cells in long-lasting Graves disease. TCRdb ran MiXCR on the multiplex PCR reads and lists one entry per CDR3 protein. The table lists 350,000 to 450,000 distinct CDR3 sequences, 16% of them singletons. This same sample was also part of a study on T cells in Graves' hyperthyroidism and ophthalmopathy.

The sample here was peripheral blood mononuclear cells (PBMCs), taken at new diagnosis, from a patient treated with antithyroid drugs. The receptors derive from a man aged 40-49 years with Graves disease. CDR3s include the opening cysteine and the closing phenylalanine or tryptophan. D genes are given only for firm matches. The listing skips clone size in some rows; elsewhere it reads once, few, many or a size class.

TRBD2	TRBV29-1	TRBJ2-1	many	TGCAGCGTTGGCGGGGGGGCAAGGAATGAGCAGTTCTTC	CSVGGGARNEQFF
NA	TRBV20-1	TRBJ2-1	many	TGCAGTGCTAGTTTCGGCGGCCAAATATCCTACAATGAGCAGTTCTTC	CSASFGGQISYNEQFF
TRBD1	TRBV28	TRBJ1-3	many	TGTGCCAGCAGTAGTTTTTCCTCCAGGGGGTGGACTGGAAACACCATATATTTT	CASSSFSSRGWTGNTIYF
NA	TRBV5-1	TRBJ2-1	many	TGCGCCAGCAGCTGGTTGGACGAGTACAATGAGCAGTTCTTC	CASSWLDEYNEQFF
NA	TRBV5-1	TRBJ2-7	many	TGCGCCAGCAGCTTGGAGTGGGGCGAGCAGTACTTC	CASSLEWGEQYF
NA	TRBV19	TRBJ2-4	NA	TGTGCCGCCAGCCACCGGGATCCCGGGAACATTCAGTACTTC	CAASHRDPGNIQYF
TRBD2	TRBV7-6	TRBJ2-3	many	TGTGCCAGCAGCTTAGGTCCGGCTAGCGGGACCACAGATACGCAGTATTTT	CASSLGPASGTTDTQYF
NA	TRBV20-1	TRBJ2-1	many	TGCAGTGCTATGAGGGTCCGTGAGCAGTTCTTC	CSAMRVREQFF
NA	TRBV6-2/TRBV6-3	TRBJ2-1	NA	TGTGCCAGCAGCCCCGGGCCAGAGCAGTTCTTC	CASSPGPEQFF
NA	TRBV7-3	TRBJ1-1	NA	TGTGCCAGCAGCCCCCGCCGGGGACAATCGAACACTGAAGCTTTCTTT	CASSPRRGQSNTEAFF
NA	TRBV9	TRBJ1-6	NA	TGTGCCAGCAGCGTAGGTACAGGGTTTTCACCCCTCCACTTT	CASSVGTGFSPLHF